A single sample is the source of the 31 T cell receptor beta chains below, sequenced in a study of T-cell reconstitution after alpha-beta-depleted transplantation in children. Unique molecular identifiers were used to barcode this TCRbeta library. TCRdb fed the PCR reads into MiXCR, producing one record per CDR3 protein. The data show about a million distinct CDR3 sequences, with about 30% seen just once and 28% held by the top ten. This specimen was PBMCs, mostly from graft donor cells, taken 360 days after TCRalphabeta/CD19-depleted stem cell transplant. All receptors derive from a boy younger than two who had a stem cell transplant for SCID, so the T cells may come from the graft donor.

The J gene is TRBJ2-1, the V gene TRBV12-3 or TRBV12-4; a possible D gene is TRBD1 (6 bases). The germline V and J ends were trimmed by 2 bases and 9 bases, with 17 bases remaining between them. The CDR3 sequence is 15 residues long. The CDR3 DNA follows: TGTGCCAGCAGTTTACAGGGGCCTACGCCCTTTGAGCAGTTCTTC. The encoded protein is CASSLQGPTPFEQFF.

This clonotype was seen a handful of times. The chain joins TRBV15 to TRBJ2-7; possible D gene TRBD1, 6 bases. The germline V gene encodes CDR1 LNHNV and CDR2 YYDKDF (reference sequence). With 0 bases removed from V and 2 bases from J, the gap between germline ends came to 11 bases. This CDR3 contains 15 residues. CDR3 in DNA: TGTGCCACCAGCAGAGATGCTAGGGGGACCTACGAGCAGTACTTC. Its protein is CATSRDARGTYEQYF.

This clonotype has only a few counts. The chain uses TRBV5-1 and TRBJ1-1; possibly TRBD1 for D (5 bases). This CDR3 region has 15 residues. Trimming left V 2 bases short and J 2 bases short, with 13 bases between. Germline values: CDR1 SGHRS, CDR2 YFSETQ. The CDR3 loop is CASSLQAPGNTEAFF. The CDR3 nucleotides are TGCGCCAGCAGCTTACAGGCCCCGGGAAACACTGAAGCTTTCTTT.

The chain employs TRBV7-8 and TRBJ1-2, with 8 bases lining up with TRBD1. With V trimmed by 4 bases and J by 6 bases, 7 bases remained unmatched. This CDR3 is 14 amino acids long. The germline V gene encodes CDR1 SGHVS and CDR2 FQNEAQ. The CDR3 DNA follows: TGTGCCAGCAGCTCGGACAGGGAAGGTCATGGCTACACCTTC. Translation: CASSSDREGHGYTF.

This chain connects TRBV12-3 or TRBV12-4 to TRBJ2-1; 13 bases fit TRBD2. J gave up 9 bases and V 5 bases, and 19 bases lay outside the gene matches. This CDR3 contains 19 residues. The CDR3 DNA reads as TGTGCCAGCAGTCCGGCTCGACTAGCGGGGGGCGCCGGTTATAGTGAGCAGTTCTTC. This translates into CASSPARLAGGAGYSEQFF.

The chain combines TRBV5-1 with TRBJ2-7; 8 nucleotides match TRBD1. The length of the CDR3 is 14 residues. The ends lost 4 bases at V and 6 bases at J; junction bases unmatched: 9. Germline CDR1 and CDR2: SGHRS and YFSETQ. The CDR3 sequence is CASSIGQGVVEQYF. The CDR3 nucleotides read TGCGCCAGCAGCATAGGACAGGGCGTCGTCGAGCAGTACTTC.

The V call is TRBV9, the J call TRBJ2-3; D uncertain. Germline lookup yields CDR1 SGDLS and CDR2 YYNGEE. This CDR3 spans 16 amino acids. Trimming removed 0 bases at V and 4 bases at J, with 15 bases between. CDR3 nucleotides: TGTGCCAGCAGCGTAGAGGGAACCTATTCCGCAGATACGCAGTATTTT. Protein sequence: CASSVEGTYSADTQYF.

This clonotype appeared a few times. J is TRBJ1-1 and V is TRBV20-1, with a tentative D call TRBD1 (5 bases). V lost 3 bases, J lost 4 bases, and 15 bases lay in between. Germline CDR1 is DFQATT and CDR2 is SNEGSKA (reference sequence). This CDR3 has 14 amino acids. The CDR3 region has the DNA TGCAGTGCTAGTTCCCGACGGGGGAGCACTGAAGCTTTCTTT. It translates to CSASSRRGSTEAFF.

This clonotype was seen a handful of times. J is TRBJ2-1 and V is TRBV4-1; a possible D gene is TRBD1 (6 bases). CDR1 and CDR2 (germline): MGHRA, YSYEKL. The CDR3 covers 14 residues. V was cut by 4 bases and J by 5 bases, with 12 bases left in between. CDR3 amino acids: CASSPMNRDNEQFF. The CDR3 nucleotides are TGCGCCAGCAGCCCCATGAACAGGGACAATGAGCAGTTCTTC.

This sequence joins TRBV20-1 and TRBJ2-7; no firm D call. Germline lookup yields CDR1 DFQATT and CDR2 SNEGSKA (reference sequence). The CDR3 spans 12 residues. Between the trimmed V and J ends, which lost 6 bases and 2 bases, there was a span of 11 bases. CDR3 coding DNA: TGCAGTGCGTGGACCCCGCCCTACGAGCAGTACTTC. This codes for CSAWTPPYEQYF.

The sample holds a few counts of this clonotype. The chain employs TRBV12-3 or TRBV12-4 and TRBJ1-1, with unresolved D. Deletions cut 5 bases from V and 4 bases from J, with 17 bases between. This CDR3 spans 15 amino acids. The DNA for the CDR3 is TGTGCCAGCAGTCCGAGACTGGGGAACACCACTGAAGCTTTCTTT. It codes for CASSPRLGNTTEAFF.

The rearrangement joins TRBV5-1 to TRBJ2-3; 13 nucleotides line up with TRBD2. Germline CDR1 reads SGHRS; CDR2 reads YFSETQ. V lost 4 bases, J lost 4 bases, and 6 bases stayed unmatched. The CDR3 covers 16 residues. CDR3 region: CASSRGTSGESDTQYF. CDR3 nucleotides: TGCGCCAGCAGCCGAGGGACTAGCGGGGAGTCAGATACGCAGTATTTT.

This clonotype appeared a few times. V is TRBV28 and J is TRBJ2-1; D is unclear. There are 11 residues in the CDR3. Trimming cost V 2 bases and J 11 bases, with 7 bases left between them. Germline CDR1 reads MDHEN; CDR2 reads SYDVKM. CDR3 in DNA: TGTGCCAGCAGTTTAGAAGAGAAGCAGTTCTTC. It codes for CASSLEEKQFF.

The table lists this clonotype with many counts. The chain is built from TRBV6-5 and TRBJ1-1; D unresolved. The CDR3 runs to 13 residues. Germline V gene sequence: CDR1 MNHEY, CDR2 SVGAGI. V lost 0 bases and J 2 bases, leaving 4 bases between the germline ends. The CDR3 reads CASSYSRNTEAFF. The DNA of the CDR3 is TGTGCCAGCAGTTACTCCAGAAACACTGAAGCTTTCTTT.

This clonotype came up a few times. The CDR3: CASSEFSGQQYF. The CDR3 bases are TGTGCCAGCAGTGAATTCTCGGGACAACAGTACTTC. This chain joins TRBV6-1 and TRBJ2-7, with D possibly TRBD1 on 6 matching bases. The CDR3 length is 12 residues. Deletions cut 2 bases from V and 10 bases from J, with 12 bases between. Germline-derived CDR1 and CDR2 are MNHNS and SASEGT.

This clonotype occurred a few times. The CDR3 loop reads CASTKTGISYNEQFF. The CDR3 nucleotides are TGTGCCAGCACCAAGACAGGAATTTCCTACAATGAGCAGTTCTTC. The rearrangement uses TRBV7-9 and TRBJ2-1; possibly TRBD1 for D (6 bases). Germline CDR1 is SEHNR and CDR2 is FQNEAQ (reference sequence). CDR3 size: 15 residues. V was clipped by 7 bases and J by 1 base, with 14 bases between them.

The rearrangement joins TRBV11-2 to TRBJ2-2, with 7 positions matching TRBD1. Germline values: CDR1 SGHAT, CDR2 FQNNGV. V was pared by 0 bases and J by 4 bases, with 2 bases of the junction left unmatched. CDR3 size: 15 residues. This CDR3 is CASSLEGQPTGELFF. The CDR3 region has the DNA TGTGCCAGCAGCTTAGAGGGACAGCCCACCGGGGAGCTGTTTTTT. Complete variable domain (other parts from reference TRBV11-2 and TRBJ2-2): EAGVAQSPRYKIIEKRQSVAFWCNPISGHATLYWYQQILGQGPKLLIQFQNNGVVDDSQLPKDRFSAERLKGVDSTLKIQPAKLEDSAVYLCASSLEGQPTGELFFGEGSRLTVL.

The chain couples TRBV4-2 to TRBJ1-1, with 7 bases that match TRBD1. The germline V gene encodes CDR1 LGHNA and CDR2 YNFKEQ. This CDR3 is 17 amino acids long. J gave up 5 bases and V 0 bases, and 12 bases lay outside the gene matches. The CDR3 DNA reads TGTGCCAGCAGCCAAGAAGAAGGGGCAGGGGGTAGGACTGAAGCTTTCTTT. Translated, it gives CASSQEEGAGGRTEAFF.

The chain employs TRBV20-1 and TRBJ2-1; TRBD2 might be the D (5 bases). The V and J ends lost 2 bases and 2 bases respectively, with 7 bases between them. This CDR3 is built from 13 residues. Looked up from germline, CDR1 is DFQATT and CDR2 is SNEGSKA (reference sequence). The CDR3 nucleotides are TGCAGTGCTAGACCCGGGACCTACAATGAGCAGTTCTTC. Its translation is CSARPGTYNEQFF.

This clonotype was detected a few times. The V call is TRBV5-1, the J call TRBJ2-7, with D hard to call. Germline V gene lookup returns CDR1 SGHRS and CDR2 YFSETQ. This CDR3 is built from 15 residues. V dropped 4 bases and J dropped 2 bases, with 16 bases sitting between them. The CDR3 bases are TGCGCCAGCAGCCCCTCCCCTGGTGAGACCTACGAGCAGTACTTC. Its protein is CASSPSPGETYEQYF.

In its sample, this clonotype was seen a few times. The rearrangement uses TRBV29-1 and TRBJ2-1; unclear D gene. The CDR3 length is 12 residues. V lost 3 bases to trimming and J lost 3 bases, with 6 bases between them. In germline, CDR1 is SQVTM, CDR2 ANQGSEA. In DNA form, the CDR3 reads TGCAGCGTTGATAACTACTACAATGAGCAGTTCTTC. This translates into CSVDNYYNEQFF.

The chain joins TRBV5-1 to TRBJ1-2; 10 bases map to TRBD1. The CDR3 length is 15 residues. Germline-derived CDR1 and CDR2 are SGHRS and YFSETQ. J lost 2 bases, V lost 3 bases, and 4 bases had no gene match. CDR3 loop: CASSSWTGGNYGYTF. Here the CDR3 DNA reads TGCGCCAGCAGCTCCTGGACAGGGGGGAACTATGGCTACACCTTC.

V usage is TRBV5-8 and J usage is TRBJ1-5; D is unclear. Per the germline V gene, CDR1 is SGHTS and CDR2 is YDEGEE. This CDR3 contains 15 residues. V lost 1 base, J lost 1 base, and 9 bases lay in between. CDR3 in amino acids: CASSLRRLSNQPQHF. In DNA, the CDR3 is TGTGCCAGCAGCTTGAGGAGGCTAAGCAATCAGCCCCAGCATTTT.

This clonotype was seen more than once but under ten times. The chain uses TRBV27 and TRBJ2-7; 11 nucleotides agree with TRBD1. Per germline, CDR1 MNHEY and CDR2 SMNVEV (reference sequence). The J segment lost 7 bases and the V segment lost 2 bases, leaving 7 bases of the junction unmatched. CDR3 size: 15 residues. Here the CDR3 DNA reads TGTGCCAGCAGTTTACTAGGACAGGGGGCGTGGGAGCAGTACTTC. Translation gives CASSLLGQGAWEQYF.

This clonotype was seen more than once but under ten times. V gene TRBV7-3 combines with J gene TRBJ2-3, with D maybe TRBD2 (5 bases). The length of the CDR3 is 16 residues. Between the trimmed V and J ends, which lost 5 bases and 1 base, there was a span of 16 bases. The germline V gene encodes CDR1 SGHTA and CDR2 FQGTGA. For the CDR3, the DNA is TGTGCCAGCAGCCCCGTTGGGCCTAGCCGCACAGATACGCAGTATTTT. It is translated as CASSPVGPSRTDTQYF.

The chain is built from TRBV18 and TRBJ2-2; D not certain. This CDR3 region has 15 residues. Looked up from germline, CDR1 is KGHSH and CDR2 is LQKENI. Trimming cost V 4 bases and J 0 bases, with 9 bases left between them. CDR3 protein: CASSLQPANTGELFF. DNA of the CDR3: TGTGCCAGCTCACTACAACCTGCGAACACCGGGGAGCTGTTTTTT.

The rearrangement uses TRBV7-9 and TRBJ2-1, with a possible D match to TRBD1 (5 bases). The V end was cut by 1 base, the J end by 10 bases, with 14 bases between. Germline CDR1 is SEHNR and CDR2 is FQNEAQ (reference sequence). This CDR3 region has 14 residues. The CDR3 region has the DNA TGTGCCAGCAGCTTAGAGGTGCCCTGGGGCGAGCAGTTCTTC. Residues: CASSLEVPWGEQFF.

This clonotype was recorded a few times. The V call is TRBV28, the J call TRBJ2-6; no clear D gene. Trimming stripped 8 bases from V and 2 bases from J, with 22 bases between. This CDR3 contains 18 residues. CDR1 is MDHEN and CDR2 is SYDVKM in the germline V gene. The CDR3 region has the DNA TGTGCCAGCGCCAGCCTTGGCCCAGCCCCCGCTGGGGCCAACGTCCTGACTTTC. Its translation is CASASLGPAPAGANVLTF.

This clonotype was counted a single time. V gene TRBV5-1 combines with J gene TRBJ2-1; D is possibly TRBD2 (7 bases). V was shortened by 3 bases and J by 3 bases, with 16 bases between the two germline ends. This CDR3 is built from 16 residues. CDR1 and CDR2 from the germline V gene are SGHRS and YFSETQ. The CDR3 sequence: CASSYPGRGHYNEQFF. The CDR3 nucleotides read TGCGCCAGCAGCTATCCGGGGCGGGGGCACTACAATGAGCAGTTCTTC.

This clonotype was recorded a few times. This chain uses TRBV4-1 with TRBJ2-3, with D possibly called TRBD1 or TRBD2 (5 bases each). Trimming took off 1 base at V and 2 bases at J, with 22 bases between the two ends. Germline lookup yields CDR1 MGHRA and CDR2 YSYEKL. There are 19 residues in the CDR3. DNA of the CDR3: TGCGCCAGCAGCCAAGGCCCACCTAAAACGGGACGGATCACAGATACGCAGTATTTT. It codes for CASSQGPPKTGRITDTQYF.

This clonotype was counted between two and nine times. The chain is built from TRBV24-1 and TRBJ2-7; D remains unclear. This CDR3 has 14 amino acids. Trimming shortened V by 3 bases and J by 3 bases, and 11 bases separated the two germline ends. CDR1 and CDR2 from the germline V gene are KGHDR and SFDVKD. Here the CDR3 DNA reads TGTGCCACCAGTGATGGTGCCGTACACTACGAGCAGTACTTC. Its translation is CATSDGAVHYEQYF.